Described below is a single T cell receptor (beta chain) sequence and its context. Libraries were prepared by immunoSEQ multiplex PCR; TCRdb keeps only in-frame clonotypes and omits some of them. The sample records about 270,000 clones, 85% to 90% being singletons. The sample belongs to a study of blood T cell repertoires in COVID-19. Whole-study context: The United States, Italy and Spain provided the acute and convalescent COVID-19 samples.

The CDR3 totals 14 residues. The J segment lost 3 bases and the V segment lost 5 bases, leaving 7 bases of the junction unmatched. CDR1 and CDR2 (germline): SEHNR, FQNEAQ (reference sequence). Which cohort a participant joined came from the clinical history participants gave. The V and J genes are TRBV7-9 and TRBJ2-7; 7 bases align to TRBD2. Sample: PBMCs or T cells enriched from blood (not recorded which). The source is a man aged 18 to 30 who had recovered from COVID-19. This CDR3 reads CASSLTGGRYEQYF. The CDR3, as DNA: TGTGCCAGCAGCCTCACGGGAGGACGCTACGAGCAGTACTTC.